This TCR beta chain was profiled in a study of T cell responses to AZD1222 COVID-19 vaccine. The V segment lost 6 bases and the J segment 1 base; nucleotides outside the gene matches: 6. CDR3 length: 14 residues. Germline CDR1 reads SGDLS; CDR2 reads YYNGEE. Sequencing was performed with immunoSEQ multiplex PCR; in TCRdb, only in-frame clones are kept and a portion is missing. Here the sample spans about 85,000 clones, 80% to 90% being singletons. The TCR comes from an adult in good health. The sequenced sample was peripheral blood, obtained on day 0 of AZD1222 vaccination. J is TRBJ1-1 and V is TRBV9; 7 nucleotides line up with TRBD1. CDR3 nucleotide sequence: TGTGCCAGCAACGCCGGGACAGAGAACACTGAAGCTTTCTTT. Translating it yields CASNAGTENTEAFF.